The entry below describes one TCR beta chain. Its antigen specificity is not known. Since a much larger clone is just one base distant, this may be a read error. Libraries were made using PCR. This sample was sequenced with an Illumina HiSeq 2500. To reduce PCR and sequencing biases, unique molecular identifiers were built into the TCR beta cDNA libraries. About 500,000 cDNA molecules were obtained for every 1 to 10 million input T cells, so each molecule roughly corresponded to one T cell. The patient libraries were prepared and sequenced using the same protocol as the earlier healthy control dataset. Samples belonging to the same batch were prepared together, multiplexed and sequenced on a shared HiSeq lane. From the authors' description of their analysis: Raw barcoded reads were processed with MIGEC, discarding single-read molecular identifier groups before consensus assembly and CDR3 extraction. VDJtools was used for post-analysis of the clonotype tables, and diversity was normalized by down-sampling every dataset to the size of the smallest sample. To correct batch-related cross-sample contamination, repertoire overlap clustering matched CDR3 amino acid sequences but not nucleotide sequences. TCRdb's own reprocessing of the public reads used fastp at Q25 and MiXCR and kept productive beta chains. CDR3 protein sequences are deduplicated, and each keeps its most common genes and DNA. None of the V and J calls come from the authors' own analysis; TCRdb made them. Counted in this sample were around 200,000 distinct CDR3 sequences; 29% of them appeared once. 3.4% of the sample is in the top ten clones.

The data belong to a study of post-analysis software for immune sequencing data (dated by TCRdb to 2013 to 2016). Some background on the complete study: Relapsing-remitting, secondary progressive and progressive-relapsing multiple sclerosis were recorded as disease courses, and subtype annotation was lacking for some patients. The multiple sclerosis patient repertoires were compared with some twelve previously published healthy control repertoires from donors aged 6 to 25 years. A subset of samples was prepared in parallel using single-end sample barcoding, then pooled and co-amplified after Illumina adapter ligation. The investigation overall reported the following: About 5 TRBV segments, including TRBV5-6, TRBV5-1 and TRBV20-1, were significantly more frequent in patients than controls. Direct clustering with F measure showed strong co-clustering of samples prepared in the same batch, prompting a batch-effect correction. The control group was slightly older than the multiple sclerosis patient group. Normalized Chao1 diversity was significantly lower in multiple sclerosis patients than controls, suggesting substantial peripheral T-cell clonal expansion.

The CDR3 holds 16 amino acids from the cysteine to the phenylalanine. The retained sequence is limited to the CDR3, 48 bases, with the frame set at the first base. According to the germline V gene (reference sequence), CDR1 reads LNHNV and CDR2 reads YYDKDF. At the junction V is shortened by 2 bases and J by 14 bases; bases outside the gene matches: 18. TCR beta repertoires were profiled from peripheral blood of 13 young patients with multiple sclerosis to demonstrate the VDJtools post-analysis software. The patients with multiple sclerosis were children and adolescents between roughly 6 and 17 years of age.

The specimen was blood. This TCR was recovered from a girl aged 2 to 17 with multiple sclerosis. The receptor chain draws on TRBV15 and TRBJ2-5; 9 central bases correspond to TRBD2. The encoded CDR3 is CATSRSLAGAVYEHYF. The DNA reads as follows: TGTGCCACCAGCAGATCTTTAGCGGGGGCCGTTTACGAGCATTACTTC.